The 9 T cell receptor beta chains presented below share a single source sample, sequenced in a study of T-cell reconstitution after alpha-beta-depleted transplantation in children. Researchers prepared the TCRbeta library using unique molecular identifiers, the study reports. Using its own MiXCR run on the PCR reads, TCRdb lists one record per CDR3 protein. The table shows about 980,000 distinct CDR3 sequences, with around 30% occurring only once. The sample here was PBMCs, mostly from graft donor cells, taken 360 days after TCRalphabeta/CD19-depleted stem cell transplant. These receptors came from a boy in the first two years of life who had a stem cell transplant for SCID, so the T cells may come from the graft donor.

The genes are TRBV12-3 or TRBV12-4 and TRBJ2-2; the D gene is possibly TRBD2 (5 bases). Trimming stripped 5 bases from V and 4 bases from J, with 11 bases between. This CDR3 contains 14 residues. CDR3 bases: TGTGCCAGCAGTCCGGGGTGGGGCACCGGGGAGCTGTTTTTT. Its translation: CASSPGWGTGELFF.

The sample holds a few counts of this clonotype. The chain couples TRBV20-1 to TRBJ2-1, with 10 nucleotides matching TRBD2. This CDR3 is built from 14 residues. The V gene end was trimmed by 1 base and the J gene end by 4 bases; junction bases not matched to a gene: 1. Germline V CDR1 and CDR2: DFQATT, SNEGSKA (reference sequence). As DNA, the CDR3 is TGCAGTGCTAGAGCAGCGGGGGGGTACAATGAGCAGTTCTTC. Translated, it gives CSARAAGGYNEQFF.

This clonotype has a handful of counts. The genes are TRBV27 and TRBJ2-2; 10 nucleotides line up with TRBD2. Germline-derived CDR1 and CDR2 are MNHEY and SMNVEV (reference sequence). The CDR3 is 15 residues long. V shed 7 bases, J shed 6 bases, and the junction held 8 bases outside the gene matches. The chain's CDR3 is CASIRTSGVPGELFF. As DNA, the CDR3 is TGTGCCAGCATTCGAACTAGCGGGGTGCCCGGGGAGCTGTTTTTT.

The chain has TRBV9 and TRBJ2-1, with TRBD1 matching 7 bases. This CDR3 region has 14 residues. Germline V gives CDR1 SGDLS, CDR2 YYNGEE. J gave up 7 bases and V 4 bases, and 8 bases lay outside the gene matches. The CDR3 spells CASSSPIQGNEQFF. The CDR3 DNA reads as TGTGCCAGCAGCTCACCAATACAGGGGAATGAGCAGTTCTTC.

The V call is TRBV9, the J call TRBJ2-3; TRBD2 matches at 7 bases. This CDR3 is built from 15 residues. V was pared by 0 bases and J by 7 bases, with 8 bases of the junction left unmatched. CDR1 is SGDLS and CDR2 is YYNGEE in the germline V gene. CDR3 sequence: CASSVAGGRRNTQYF. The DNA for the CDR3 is TGTGCCAGCAGCGTAGCGGGGGGTCGGCGTAATACGCAGTATTTT.

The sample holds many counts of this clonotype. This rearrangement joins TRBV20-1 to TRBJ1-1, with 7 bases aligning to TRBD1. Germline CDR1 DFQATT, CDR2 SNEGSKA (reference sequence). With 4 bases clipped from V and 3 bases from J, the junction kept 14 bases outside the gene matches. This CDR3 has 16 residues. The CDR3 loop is CSAIGVHRGWDTEAFF. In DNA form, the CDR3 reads TGCAGTGCTATTGGGGTGCACAGGGGTTGGGACACTGAAGCTTTCTTT.

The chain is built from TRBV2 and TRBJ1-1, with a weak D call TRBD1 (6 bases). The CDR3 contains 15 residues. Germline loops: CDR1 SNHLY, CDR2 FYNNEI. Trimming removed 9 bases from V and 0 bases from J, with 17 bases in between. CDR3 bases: TGTGCCAGAACGCTGTCGGACAGCTTGAACACTGAAGCTTTCTTT. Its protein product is CARTLSDSLNTEAFF.

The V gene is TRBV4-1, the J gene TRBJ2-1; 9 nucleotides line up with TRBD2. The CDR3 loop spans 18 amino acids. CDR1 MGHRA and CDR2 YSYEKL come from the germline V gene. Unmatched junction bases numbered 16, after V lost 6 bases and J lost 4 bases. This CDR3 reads CASSVRLAGYLLYNEQFF. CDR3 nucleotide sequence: TGCGCCAGCAGTGTTCGTCTAGCGGGGTACCTACTGTACAATGAGCAGTTCTTC.

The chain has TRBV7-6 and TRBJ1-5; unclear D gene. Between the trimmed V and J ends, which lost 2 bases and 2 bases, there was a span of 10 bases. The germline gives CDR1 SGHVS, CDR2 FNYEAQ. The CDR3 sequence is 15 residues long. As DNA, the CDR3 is TGTGCCAGCAGCTTATCCGACGAGGGCAATCAGCCCCAGCATTTT. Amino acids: CASSLSDEGNQPQHF.